One and the same sample provided the 10 T cell receptor beta chains below, sequenced in a study of cytomegalovirus exposure and HLA in healthy donors listed by TCRdb under 2017. Library preparation employed the immunoSEQ multiplex PCR assay. For the multiplex PCR, a mixture combining 60 forward primers for TCR Vbeta segments and 13 reverse primers for TCR Jbeta segments was used. The source is immuneACCESS, and TCRdb retained only in-frame sequences with V and J called. Part of the clones is not carried over; for the studies checked, unresolved V genes explain less than half of this, and the remainder is unexplained. The table for this sample lists 130,000 or so clones; about four fifths of them were counted only once. 5% to 6% of the sample is taken by the ten largest. The specimen sequenced was PBMCs. All receptors derive from a man aged 25 to 40 in good health and CMV-seronegative.

This clone was counted between two and nine times. The chain is built from TRBV4-1 and TRBJ2-3, with 8 bases aligning to TRBD2. Germline lookup yields CDR1 MGHRA and CDR2 YSYEKL. V lost 1 base and J lost 6; bases outside the gene matches: 6. The CDR3 is made up of 15 amino acids. The CDR3 coding sequence is TGCGCCAGCAGCCAAGTTTCTAGCGGGTACGATACGCAGTATTTT. Translating gives CASSQVSSGYDTQYF.

The chain has TRBV4-3 and TRBJ2-6, with D hard to call. Per the germline V gene, CDR1 is LGHNA and CDR2 is YSLEER. The ends were cut back, 6 bases at V and 3 bases at J, with 6 bases in the middle. The CDR3 sequence is 13 residues long. The CDR3 DNA reads as TGCGCCAGCAGTACTTTTGGGGCCAACGTCCTGACTTTC. As protein: CASSTFGANVLTF.

V and J are TRBV28 and TRBJ1-1, with D hard to call. Germline assignment: CDR1 MDHEN and CDR2 SYDVKM. Trimming took 6 bases from V and 11 from J, leaving 19 bases between them. The CDR3 totals 13 residues. The CDR3 loop is CASSPPGGNKAFF. CDR3 DNA: TGTGCCAGCAGCCCTCCGGGCGGGAATAAGGCTTTCTTT. Supplemented by reference TRBV28 and TRBJ1-1, the full variable domain reads DVKVTQSSRYLVKRTGEKVFLECVQDMDHENMFWYRQDPGLGLRLIYFSYDVKMKEKGDIPEGYSVSREKKERFSLILESASTNQTSMYLCASSPPGGNKAFFGQGTRLTVV.

The chain joins TRBV2 to TRBJ2-3; the match to TRBD1 covers 7 bases. The junction had 7 bases not matched to a gene; V was cut back by 7 bases and J by 0 bases. This CDR3 has 15 residues. CDR1 is SNHLY, CDR2 FYNNEI, per germline. The CDR3 loop is CASTRDSTSTDTQYF. For the CDR3, the DNA is TGTGCCAGCACCCGGGACAGTACTAGCACAGATACGCAGTATTTT.

The chain carries TRBV7-9 and TRBJ2-3; 9 bases match TRBD1. The junction had 6 bases not matched to a gene; V was cut back by 5 bases and J by 3 bases. CDR1 SEHNR and CDR2 FQNEAQ come from the germline V gene (reference sequence). The CDR3 has 15 residues. In nucleotides, the CDR3 is TGTGCCAGCAGCCCAGGGACAGGGAAGACAGATACGCAGTATTTT. It encodes CASSPGTGKTDTQYF.

The chain has TRBV27 and TRBJ2-1; 8 nucleotides agree with TRBD1. The CDR3 extends over 14 amino acids. Germline V lookup: CDR1 MNHEY, CDR2 SMNVEV (reference sequence). V lost 4 bases and J lost 4; bases outside the gene matches: 3. In nucleotides, the CDR3 is TGTGCCAGCAGTTACCAGGGGGCATACAATGAGCAGTTCTTC. This encodes CASSYQGAYNEQFF.

The chain couples TRBV4-1 to TRBJ1-1; 8 bases are a match to TRBD1. The V gene's germline CDR1 is MGHRA and CDR2 YSYEKL. This CDR3 comprises 14 residues. Trimming cost V 3 bases and J 5 bases; bases outside gene matches: 5. DNA for the CDR3: TGCGCCAGCAGCCAGTGGACAGGGAGTACTGAAGCTTTCTTT. Its protein is CASSQWTGSTEAFF.

The V gene is TRBV5-1, the J gene TRBJ2-3; D unclear. Trimming left V 2 bases short and J 4 bases short, with 11 bases between. This CDR3 is 14 amino acids long. Germline loops: CDR1 SGHRS, CDR2 YFSETQ. CDR3 nucleotides: TGCGCCAGCAGCTTCCGGGTCCCTCCAGATACGCAGTATTTT. Translating gives CASSFRVPPDTQYF.

The V and J genes are TRBV9 and TRBJ2-7, with TRBD2 identical over 11 bases. The CDR3 is 15 amino acids. J gave up 2 bases and V 2 bases, and 3 bases lay outside the gene matches. From germline, CDR1 is SGDLS and CDR2 YYNGEE. Written as DNA, the CDR3 is TGTGCCAGCAGCGTCTCTAGCGGGGGGACCTACGAGCAGTACTTC. Amino acid sequence: CASSVSSGGTYEQYF.

The rearrangement uses TRBV6-5 and TRBJ2-7; the match to TRBD1 covers 9 bases. With V trimmed by 4 bases and J by 0 bases, 7 bases remained unmatched. Germline-derived CDR1 and CDR2 are MNHEY and SVGAGI. CDR3 size: 16 residues. This CDR3 reads CASSSAGQGSSYEQYF. Here the CDR3 DNA reads TGTGCCAGCAGTTCCGCGGGACAGGGAAGCTCCTACGAGCAGTACTTC.